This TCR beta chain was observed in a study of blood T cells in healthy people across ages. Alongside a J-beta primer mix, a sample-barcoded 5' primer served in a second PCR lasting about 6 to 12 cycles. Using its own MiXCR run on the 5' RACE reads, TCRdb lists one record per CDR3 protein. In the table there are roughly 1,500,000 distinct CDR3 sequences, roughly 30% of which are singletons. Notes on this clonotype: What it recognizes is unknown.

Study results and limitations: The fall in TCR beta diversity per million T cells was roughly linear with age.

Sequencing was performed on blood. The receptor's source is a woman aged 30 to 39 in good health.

This chain's CDR3 is CSVVTGGYTF. CDR3 coding DNA: TGCAGCGTTGTTACGGGAGGCTACACCTTC. The chain uses TRBV29-1 and TRBJ1-2; D remains unclear. The CDR3 is 10 residues long. V was trimmed by 4 bases and J by 8 bases, leaving 8 bases between them. Germline V gene data show CDR1 as SQVTM and CDR2 as ANQGSEA.